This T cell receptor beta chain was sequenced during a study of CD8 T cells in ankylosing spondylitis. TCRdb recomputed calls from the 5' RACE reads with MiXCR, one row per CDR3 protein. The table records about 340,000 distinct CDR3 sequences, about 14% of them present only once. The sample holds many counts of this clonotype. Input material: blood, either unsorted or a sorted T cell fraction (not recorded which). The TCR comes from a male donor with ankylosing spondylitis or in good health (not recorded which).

The CDR3 nucleotides are TGCAGCGTACGACAGGGAGCCTACGAGCAGTACTTC. As protein: CSVRQGAYEQYF. V gene TRBV29-1 combines with J gene TRBJ2-7; the match to TRBD1 covers 7 bases. Trimming at V came to 6 bases and at J to 2 bases, leaving 4 bases not matched to a gene. Germline V CDR1 and CDR2: SQVTM, ANQGSEA. There are 12 residues in the CDR3.